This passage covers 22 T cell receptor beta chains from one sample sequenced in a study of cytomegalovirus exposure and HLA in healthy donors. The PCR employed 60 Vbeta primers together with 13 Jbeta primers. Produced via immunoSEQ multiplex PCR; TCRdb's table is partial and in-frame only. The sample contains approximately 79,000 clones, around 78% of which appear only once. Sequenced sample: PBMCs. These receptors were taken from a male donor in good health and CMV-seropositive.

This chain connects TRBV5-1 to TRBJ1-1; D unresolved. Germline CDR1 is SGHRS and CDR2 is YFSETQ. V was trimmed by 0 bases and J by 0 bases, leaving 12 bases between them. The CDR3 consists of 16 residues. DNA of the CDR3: TGCGCCAGCAGCTTGGCCATCTGGGCTTTGAACACTGAAGCTTTCTTT. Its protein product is CASSLAIWALNTEAFF.

The CDR3 is CASSIGAGPYEQYF. The CDR3 nucleotides are TGTGCCAGTAGTATAGGGGCAGGGCCCTACGAGCAGTACTTC. The chain uses TRBV19 and TRBJ2-7, with D possibly being TRBD1 (5 bases). The CDR3 length is 14 residues. Germline V lookup: CDR1 LNHDA, CDR2 SQIVND (reference sequence). V lost 1 base, J lost 2 bases, and 9 bases lay in between.

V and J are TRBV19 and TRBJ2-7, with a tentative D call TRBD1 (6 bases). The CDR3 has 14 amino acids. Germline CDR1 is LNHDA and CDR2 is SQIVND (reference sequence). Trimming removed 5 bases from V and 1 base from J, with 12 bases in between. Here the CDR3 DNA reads TGTGCCAGTAGTCGTTCCGGGACATCCTACGAGCAGTACTTC. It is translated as CASSRSGTSYEQYF.

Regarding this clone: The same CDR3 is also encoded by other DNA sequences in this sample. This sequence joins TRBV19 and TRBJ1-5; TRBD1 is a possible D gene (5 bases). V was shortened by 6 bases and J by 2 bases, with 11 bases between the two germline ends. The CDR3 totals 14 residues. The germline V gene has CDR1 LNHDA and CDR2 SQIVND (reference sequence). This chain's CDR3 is CASRDGGGNQPQHF. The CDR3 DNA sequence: TGTGCCAGTAGGGATGGGGGGGGCAATCAGCCCCAGCATTTT.

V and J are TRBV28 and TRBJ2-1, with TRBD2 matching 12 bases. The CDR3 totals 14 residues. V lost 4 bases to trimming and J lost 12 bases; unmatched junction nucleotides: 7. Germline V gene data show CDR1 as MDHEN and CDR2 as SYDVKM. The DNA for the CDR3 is TGTGCCAGCAGTTCCGGACTAGCGGGAAGAGTGCAGTTCTTC. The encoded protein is CASSSGLAGRVQFF.

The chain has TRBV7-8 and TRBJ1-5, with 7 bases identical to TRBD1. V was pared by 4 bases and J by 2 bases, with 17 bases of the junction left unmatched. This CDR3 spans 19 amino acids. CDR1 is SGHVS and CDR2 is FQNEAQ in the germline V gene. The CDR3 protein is CASSSIYRQRQGGNQPQHF. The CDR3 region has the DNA TGTGCCAGCAGCTCAATCTACAGGCAGAGACAGGGCGGCAATCAGCCCCAGCATTTT. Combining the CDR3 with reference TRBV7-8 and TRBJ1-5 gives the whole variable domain GAGVSQSPRYKVAKRGQDVALRCDPISGHVSLFWYQQALGQGPEFLTYFQNEAQLDKSGLPSDRFFAERPEGSVSTLKIQRTQQEDSAVYLCASSSIYRQRQGGNQPQHFGDGTRLSIL.

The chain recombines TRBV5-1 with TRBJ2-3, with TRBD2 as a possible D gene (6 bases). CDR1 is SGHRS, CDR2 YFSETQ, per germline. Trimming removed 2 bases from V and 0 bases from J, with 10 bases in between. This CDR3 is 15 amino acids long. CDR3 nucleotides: TGCGCCAGCAGCTTAGATGGGGGGAGCACAGATACGCAGTATTTT. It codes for CASSLDGGSTDTQYF.

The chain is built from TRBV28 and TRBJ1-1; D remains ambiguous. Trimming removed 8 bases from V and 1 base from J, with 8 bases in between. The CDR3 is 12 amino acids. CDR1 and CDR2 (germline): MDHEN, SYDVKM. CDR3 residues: CASDSWNTEAFF. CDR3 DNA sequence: TGTGCCAGCGACTCTTGGAACACTGAAGCTTTCTTT. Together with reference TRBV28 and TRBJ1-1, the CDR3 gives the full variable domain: DVKVTQSSRYLVKRTGEKVFLECVQDMDHENMFWYRQDPGLGLRLIYFSYDVKMKEKGDIPEGYSVSREKKERFSLILESASTNQTSMYLCASDSWNTEAFFGQGTRLTVV.

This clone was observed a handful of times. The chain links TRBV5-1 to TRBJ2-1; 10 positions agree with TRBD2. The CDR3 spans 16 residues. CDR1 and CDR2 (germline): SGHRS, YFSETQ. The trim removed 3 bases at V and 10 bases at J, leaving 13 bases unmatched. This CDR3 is CASSSLTSGSGGEQFF. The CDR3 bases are TGCGCCAGCAGCTCCCTGACTAGCGGGTCGGGCGGGGAGCAGTTCTTC.

The CDR3 DNA is TGTGCCAGCAGCTTAGAGAGCGGGGGCTCCTACGAGCAGTACTTC. It encodes CASSLESGGSYEQYF. V gene TRBV7-6 combines with J gene TRBJ2-5, with TRBD2 matching 8 bases. With the DNA end fitting TRBJ2-7 better, the J assignment may be wrong. CDR1 and CDR2 (germline): SGHVS, FNYEAQ. The CDR3 loop spans 15 amino acids.

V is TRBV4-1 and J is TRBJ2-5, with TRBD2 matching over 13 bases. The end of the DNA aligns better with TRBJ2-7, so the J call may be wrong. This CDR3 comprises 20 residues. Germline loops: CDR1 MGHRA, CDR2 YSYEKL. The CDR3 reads CASSQDRSGLAGENPYEQYF. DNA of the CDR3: TGCGCCAGCAGCCAAGATAGGTCAGGACTAGCGGGAGAGAACCCCTACGAGCAGTACTTC.

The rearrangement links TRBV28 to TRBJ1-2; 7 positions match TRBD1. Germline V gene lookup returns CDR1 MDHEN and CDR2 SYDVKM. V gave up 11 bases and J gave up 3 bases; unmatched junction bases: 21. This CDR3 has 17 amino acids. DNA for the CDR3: TGTGCCTACGGGGACAGCACACCCCAGCCCCGGTACTATGGCTACACCTTC. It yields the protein CAYGDSTPQPRYYGYTF.

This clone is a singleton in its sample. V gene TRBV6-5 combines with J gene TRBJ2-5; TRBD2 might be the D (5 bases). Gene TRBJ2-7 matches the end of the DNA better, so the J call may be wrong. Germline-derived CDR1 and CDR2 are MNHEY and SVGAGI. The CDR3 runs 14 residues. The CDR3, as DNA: TGTGCCAGCAGCAAAACCGGACTTGGCTACGAGCAGTACTTC. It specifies CASSKTGLGYEQYF.

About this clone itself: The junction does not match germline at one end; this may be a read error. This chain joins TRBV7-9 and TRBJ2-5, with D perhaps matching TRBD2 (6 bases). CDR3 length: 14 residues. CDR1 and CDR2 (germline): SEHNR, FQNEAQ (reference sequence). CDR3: CASSLVGGRETRYF. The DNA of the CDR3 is TGTGCCAGCAGCTTAGTTGGGGGGAGAGAGACCCGGTACTTC.

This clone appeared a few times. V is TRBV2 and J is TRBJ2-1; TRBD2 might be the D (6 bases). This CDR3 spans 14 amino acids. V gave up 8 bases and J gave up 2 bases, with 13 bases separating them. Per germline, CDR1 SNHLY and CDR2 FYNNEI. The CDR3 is CASGGFGAYNEQFF. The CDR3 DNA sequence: TGTGCCAGCGGAGGGTTCGGCGCCTACAATGAGCAGTTCTTC. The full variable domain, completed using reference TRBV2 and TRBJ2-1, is EPEVTQTPSHQVTQMGQEVILRCVPISNHLYFYWYRQILGQKVEFLVSFYNNEISEKSEIFDDQFSVERPDGSNFTLKIRSTKLEDSAMYFCASGGFGAYNEQFFGPGTRLTVL.

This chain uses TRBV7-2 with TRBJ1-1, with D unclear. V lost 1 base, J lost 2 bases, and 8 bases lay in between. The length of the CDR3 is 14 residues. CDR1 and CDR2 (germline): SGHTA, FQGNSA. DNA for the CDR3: TGTGCCAGCAGCTTAGGTTCGGGAAACACTGAAGCTTTCTTT. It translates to CASSLGSGNTEAFF.

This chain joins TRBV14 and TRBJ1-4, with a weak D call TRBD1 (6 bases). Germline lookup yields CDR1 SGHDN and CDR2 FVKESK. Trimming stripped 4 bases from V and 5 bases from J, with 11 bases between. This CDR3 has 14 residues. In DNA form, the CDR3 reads TGTGCCAGCAGCCCGCGAAGGGGGAATGAAAAACTGTTTTTT. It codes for CASSPRRGNEKLFF.

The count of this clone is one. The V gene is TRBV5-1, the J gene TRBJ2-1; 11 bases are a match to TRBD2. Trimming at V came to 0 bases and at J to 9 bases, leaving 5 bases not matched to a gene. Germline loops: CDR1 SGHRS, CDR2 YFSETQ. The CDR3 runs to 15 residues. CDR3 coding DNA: TGCGCCAGCAGCTTGGAGCCGGGACTAGCGGCTGAGCAGTTCTTC. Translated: CASSLEPGLAAEQFF.

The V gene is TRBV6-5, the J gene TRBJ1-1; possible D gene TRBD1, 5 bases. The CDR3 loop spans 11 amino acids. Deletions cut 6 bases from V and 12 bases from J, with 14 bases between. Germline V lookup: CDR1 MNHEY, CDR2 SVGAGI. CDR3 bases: TGTGCCAGCAGGGCGGGGGGGAGATCTTTCTTT. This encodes CASRAGGRSFF.

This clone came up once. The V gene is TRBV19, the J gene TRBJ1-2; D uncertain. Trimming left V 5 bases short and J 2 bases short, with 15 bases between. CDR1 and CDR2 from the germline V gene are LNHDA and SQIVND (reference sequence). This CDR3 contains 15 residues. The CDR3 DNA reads TGTGCCAGTAGTCCCTTGGGAGGGCTGAACTATGGCTACACCTTC. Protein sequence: CASSPLGGLNYGYTF.

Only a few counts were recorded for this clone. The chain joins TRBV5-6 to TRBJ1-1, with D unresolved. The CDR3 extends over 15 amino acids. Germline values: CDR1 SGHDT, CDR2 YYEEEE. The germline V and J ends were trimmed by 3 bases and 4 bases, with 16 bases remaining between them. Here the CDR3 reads CASSYVGGRSTEAFF. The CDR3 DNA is TGTGCCAGCAGCTACGTCGGCGGGCGCAGCACTGAAGCTTTCTTT.

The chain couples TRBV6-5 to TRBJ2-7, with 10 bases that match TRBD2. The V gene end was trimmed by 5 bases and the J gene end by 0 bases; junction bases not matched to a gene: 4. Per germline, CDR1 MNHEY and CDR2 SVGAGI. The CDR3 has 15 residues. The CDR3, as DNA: TGTGCCAGCAGTAGGAGCGGGAGGGTCTCCTACGAGCAGTACTTC. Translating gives CASSRSGRVSYEQYF.